These 9 T cell receptor beta chains came from one sample sequenced in a study of blood T cell repertoires in COVID-19. TCRdb keeps only in-frame clones here, not all; method: immunoSEQ multiplex PCR. The data show around 230,000 clones, with roughly 84% seen just once and roughly 27% held by the top ten. Sequenced material: peripheral blood. These receptor sequences come from a man aged 35-49 years with acute or convalescent COVID-19.

The V call is TRBV6-5, the J call TRBJ2-7; TRBD1 agrees at 7 bases. The CDR3 length is 15 residues. CDR1 is MNHEY, CDR2 SVGAGI, per germline. The V segment lost 9 bases and the J segment 4 bases; nucleotides outside the gene matches: 15. This CDR3 is CASLPTLDRLYEQYF. The CDR3 bases are TGTGCCAGTTTACCGACTTTGGACAGGTTATACGAGCAGTACTTC.

The rearrangement links TRBV7-6 to TRBJ1-2; D uncertain. V lost 1 base and J lost 5, with 8 bases in between. Germline V gives CDR1 SGHVS, CDR2 FNYEAQ. The CDR3 is made up of 13 amino acids. The CDR3 sequence: CASSLEPVYGYTF. The CDR3 nucleotides read TGTGCCAGCAGCTTAGAGCCTGTATATGGCTACACCTTC.

This clone appeared once. The chain carries TRBV7-3 and TRBJ2-5; 14 bases are shared with TRBD2. The CDR3 contains 17 residues. Germline V gene lookup returns CDR1 SGHTA and CDR2 FQGTGA. Trimming at V came to 3 bases and at J to 4 bases, leaving 7 bases not matched to a gene. The chain's CDR3 is CASSLGRTSGRSETQYF. The DNA for the CDR3 is TGTGCCAGCAGCTTGGGTAGGACTAGCGGGAGGTCAGAGACCCAGTACTTC.

The chain is built from TRBV12-3 or TRBV12-4 and TRBJ2-1; D gene uncertain. Trimming stripped 5 bases from V and 7 bases from J, with 6 bases between. This CDR3 is built from 11 residues. CDR3 in amino acids: CASSDSNEQFF. In DNA, the CDR3 is TGTGCCAGCAGTGACTCGAATGAGCAGTTCTTC.

This clone is a singleton in its sample. V is TRBV15 and J is TRBJ1-5, with TRBD1 identical over 10 bases. V was clipped by 1 base and J by 6 bases; unmatched bases: 6. The CDR3 is 16 residues long. Looked up from germline, CDR1 is LNHNV and CDR2 is YYDKDF (reference sequence). The CDR3 protein is CATSRGGGQGSQPQHF. CDR3 in DNA: TGTGCCACCAGCAGAGGTGGGGGACAGGGGAGTCAGCCCCAGCATTTT.

The rearrangement links TRBV7-2 to TRBJ2-7; TRBD2 aligns across 7 bases. The germline CDR1 and CDR2 sequences are SGHTA and FQGNSA. The CDR3 loop spans 15 amino acids. The junction had 7 bases not matched to a gene; V was cut back by 1 base and J by 4 bases. CDR3 sequence: CASSLGAGIRYEQYF. CDR3 nucleotide sequence: TGTGCCAGCAGCTTAGGAGCGGGAATTAGGTACGAGCAGTACTTC.

The chain recombines TRBV6-5 with TRBJ2-7; D might be TRBD2 (5 bases). The ends were cut back, 2 bases at V and 7 bases at J, with 12 bases in the middle. The length of the CDR3 is 13 residues. CDR1 is MNHEY, CDR2 SVGAGI, per germline. CDR3 sequence reads: CASSYQSGGEQYF. CDR3 coding DNA: TGTGCCAGCAGTTACCAGAGCGGTGGTGAGCAGTACTTC.

The chain carries TRBV3-1 (or the pseudogene TRBV3-2) and TRBJ2-6, with D maybe TRBD2 (5 bases). The ends were cut back, 0 bases at V and 1 base at J, with 7 bases in the middle. The germline CDR1 and CDR2 sequences are LGHDT and YNNKEL (reference sequence). The CDR3 has 16 amino acids. The CDR3 loop is CASSQDGKSGANVLTF. In DNA, the CDR3 is TGTGCCAGCAGCCAAGACGGGAAATCTGGGGCCAACGTCCTGACTTTC.

The chain uses TRBV3-1 (or the pseudogene TRBV3-2) and TRBJ1-6; 7 nucleotides match TRBD1. This CDR3 is 16 amino acids long. CDR1 and CDR2 from the germline V gene are LGHDT and YNNKEL (reference sequence). V was pared by 4 bases and J by 6 bases, with 9 bases of the junction left unmatched. The CDR3 nucleotides read TGTGCCAGCAGCCGAGGACAGGCCTTGGCTAATTCACCCCTCCACTTT. It encodes CASSRGQALANSPLHF.